This T cell receptor beta chain was sequenced in a study of T-cell memory formation after mild COVID-19 (dated by TCRdb to 2020 to 2022). General notes on the study: Most TCR sequence clusters were specific to one of the two donors. Longitudinal TCRalpha and TCRbeta repertoire sequencing tracked T-cell clones expanding and contracting after mild COVID-19 in two donors. Two young, previously healthy adult volunteers made up the cohort, one male and one female.

The CDR3 measures 13 amino acids from cysteine to phenylalanine. Of the read, only the CDR3 DNA is kept; its 39 bases are in frame from base 1. V and J lose 2 bases and 0 bases, and a span of 8 bases separates them. CDR1 and CDR2 are drawn from the germline V gene (reference sequence): DFQATT, SNEGSKA. Ficoll-Paque density gradient centrifugation was the method used to isolate PBMCs. What the authors observed across the whole study: Clones contracting from day 15 to 85 had balanced CD4/CD8 phenotypes, while a second wave expanding from day 15 to 37 was biased towards CD4+. Contracting CD4+ clones appeared mostly in the CM and EM memory subsets, whereas CD8+ clones were enriched in EMRA. Whether the second-wave clones peaking on day 37 were SARS-CoV-2 specific was not confirmed. Only a couple of mild cases were covered by the study, and larger cohorts that include severe cases with pre-infection samples were considered necessary. Some responding clones were found in pre-infection memory, which suggests that pre-existing cross-reactive memory T cells took part in the SARS-CoV-2 response.

Note on this clonotype: Its antigen is currently not known. Base qualities were left out, and no much larger clone turns up one base away.

Sequencing took place on an Illumina NovaSeq 6000. Using 5'RACE with constant-segment primers, TCRalpha and TCRbeta cDNA libraries were constructed, with sample barcodes and unique molecular identifiers added in the process. RNA was extracted from every sample with Trizol reagent. Libraries were amplified in two PCR steps, with a second sample barcode and Illumina TruSeq adapters added in the second step. Libraries were sequenced on an Illumina NovaSeq with 2 x 150 bp paired-end reads. Per the original workflow: Reads were demultiplexed and collapsed into UMI-guided consensus sequences with migec v1.2.7. Using mixcr v2.1.11, UMI consensuses were aligned to TRA and TRB V and J templates and then assembled into clonotypes. Expanded or contracted clonotypes were those called significant by both edgeR and NoisET, with noise models trained on biological replicates. edgeR calls used a false discovery rate-adjusted p below 0.01 and a log2 fold-change threshold of 1. As an exploratory analysis of dynamics, PCA with hierarchical clustering was applied to max-normalized trajectories of the 1000 most abundant clonotypes. The CD4 or CD8 phenotype of responding clones was assigned using the separately sequenced CD4+ and CD8+ repertoires. TCRdb itself trimmed the public reads at Q25 with fastp, ran MiXCR and retained productive beta chains. All rows with the same CDR3 protein become a single entry with the most common DNA and genes. In this record, the V and J calls reflect TCRdb's handling and not the investigators' own analysis. Here the sample has 85,000 to 120,000 distinct CDR3 sequences; over 15% occur a single time. The ten largest account for over 25% of the sample.

The receptor was isolated from an adult woman who had mild COVID-19 (a few samples of this study predate the infection). The sample titles of this study are shuffled in the database, so cell type and time point are left out; the donor was told from shared clones. The sequenced sample was PBMCs or a T cell subset sorted from them (not recorded which). The V and J genes are TRBV20-1 and TRBJ2-7, with no reliable assignment of the D segment. The CDR3 region: CSARRRTSYEQYF. The base sequence is TGCAGTGCTAGACGCCGGACCTCCTACGAGCAGTACTTC.